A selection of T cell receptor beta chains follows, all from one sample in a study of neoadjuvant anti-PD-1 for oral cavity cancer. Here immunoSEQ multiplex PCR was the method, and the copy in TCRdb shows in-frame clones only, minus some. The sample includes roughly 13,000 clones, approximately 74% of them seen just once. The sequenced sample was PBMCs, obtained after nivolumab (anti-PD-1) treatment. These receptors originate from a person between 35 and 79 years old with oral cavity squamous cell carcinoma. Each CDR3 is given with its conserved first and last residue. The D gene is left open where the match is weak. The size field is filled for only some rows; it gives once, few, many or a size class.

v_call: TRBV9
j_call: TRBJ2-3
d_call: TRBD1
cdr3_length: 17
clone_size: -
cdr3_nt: TGTGCCAGCAGCGCGTGGACCTCGGGACAGGGGGCTGATACGCAGTATTTT
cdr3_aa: CASSAWTSGQGADTQYF

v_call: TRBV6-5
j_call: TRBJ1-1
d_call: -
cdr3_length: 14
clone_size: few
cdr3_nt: TGTGCCAGCAGTTCCAGGGATGGGGCCACTGAAGCTTTCTTT
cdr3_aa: CASSSRDGATEAFF

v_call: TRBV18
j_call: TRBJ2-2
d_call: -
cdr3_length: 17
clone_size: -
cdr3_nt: TGTGCCAGCTCACCCTTACAATCCAGGAGTAACACCGGGGAGCTGTTTTTT
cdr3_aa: CASSPLQSRSNTGELFF

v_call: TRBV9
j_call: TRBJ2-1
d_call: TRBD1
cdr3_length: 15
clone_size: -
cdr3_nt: TGTGCCAGCAGCCCCCAGGGGGACAGTGACAATGAGCAGTTCTTC
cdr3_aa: CASSPQGDSDNEQFF

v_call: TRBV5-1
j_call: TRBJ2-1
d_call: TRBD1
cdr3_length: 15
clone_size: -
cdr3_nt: TGCGCCAGCAGCCCAGGACAGGATTACTACAATGAGCAGTTCTTC
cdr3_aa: CASSPGQDYYNEQFF

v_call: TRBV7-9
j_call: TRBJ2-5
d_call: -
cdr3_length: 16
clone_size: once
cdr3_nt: TGTGCCAGCACCGGGCTCCGGGCCCCGTCCCAAGAGACCCAGTACTTC
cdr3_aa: CASTGLRAPSQETQYF

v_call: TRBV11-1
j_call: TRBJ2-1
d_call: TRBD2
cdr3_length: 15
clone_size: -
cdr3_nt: TGTGCCAGCAGCCGGCTAGCGGGAGTCAGCAATGAGCAGTTCTTC
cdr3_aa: CASSRLAGVSNEQFF

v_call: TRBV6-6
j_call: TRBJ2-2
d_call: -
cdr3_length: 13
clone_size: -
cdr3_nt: TGTGCCGCGGGCGCTCAGAACACCGGGGAGCTGTTTTTT
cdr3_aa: CAAGAQNTGELFF

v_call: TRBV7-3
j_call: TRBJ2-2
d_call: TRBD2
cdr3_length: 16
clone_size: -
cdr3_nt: TGTGCCAGCAGCTCGGTAGCGGGAGTCGACACCGGGGAGCTGTTTTTT
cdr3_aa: CASSSVAGVDTGELFF

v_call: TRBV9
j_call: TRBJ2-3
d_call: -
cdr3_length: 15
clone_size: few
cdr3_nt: TGTGCCAGCAGCGGTAGGGATGGCACACCAGATACGCAGTATTTT
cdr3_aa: CASSGRDGTPDTQYF

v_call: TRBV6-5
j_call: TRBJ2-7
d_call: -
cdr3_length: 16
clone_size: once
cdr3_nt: TGTGCCAGCAGTTACTCGAATTCCGGGACAAGAGGCGAGCAGTACTTC
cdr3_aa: CASSYSNSGTRGEQYF

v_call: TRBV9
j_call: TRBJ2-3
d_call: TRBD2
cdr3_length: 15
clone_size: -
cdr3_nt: TGTGCCAGCAGCTTAGGGACTAGGCTTCAAGATACGCAGTATTTT
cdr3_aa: CASSLGTRLQDTQYF

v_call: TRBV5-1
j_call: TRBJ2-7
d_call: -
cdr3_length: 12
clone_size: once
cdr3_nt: TGCGCCAGCAGGTTCGGGAGCGACGAGCAGTACTTC
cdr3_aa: CASRFGSDEQYF

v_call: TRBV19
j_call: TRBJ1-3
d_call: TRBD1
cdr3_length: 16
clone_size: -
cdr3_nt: TGTGCCAGTAGTTACCGGGACAGGGCCTCTGGAAACACCATATATTTT
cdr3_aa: CASSYRDRASGNTIYF

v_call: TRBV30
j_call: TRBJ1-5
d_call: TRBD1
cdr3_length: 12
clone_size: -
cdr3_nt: TGTGCCTGGGGGACAGGGTTGCAGCCCCAGCATTTT
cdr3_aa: CAWGTGLQPQHF

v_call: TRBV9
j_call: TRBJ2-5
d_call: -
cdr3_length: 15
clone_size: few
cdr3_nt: TGTGCCAGCAGCGTAGGGACAGCGACAAAAGAGACCCAGTACTTC
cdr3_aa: CASSVGTATKETQYF

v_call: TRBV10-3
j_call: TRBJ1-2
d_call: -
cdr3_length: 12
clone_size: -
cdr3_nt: TGTGCCATCAGTGCTGGCTCCTATGGCTACACCTTC
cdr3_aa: CAISAGSYGYTF

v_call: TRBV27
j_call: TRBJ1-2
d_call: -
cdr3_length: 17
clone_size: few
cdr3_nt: TGTGCCAGCACCTCTCAGGGGAACTTCCCTTCTTCCTATGGCTACACCTTC
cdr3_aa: CASTSQGNFPSSYGYTF

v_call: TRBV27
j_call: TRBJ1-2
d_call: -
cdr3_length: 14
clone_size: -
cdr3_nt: TGTGCCAGCAGTCCACGACAGGCGCCCTATGGCTACACCTTC
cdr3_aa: CASSPRQAPYGYTF

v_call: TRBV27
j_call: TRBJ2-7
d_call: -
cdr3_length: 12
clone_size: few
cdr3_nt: TGTGCCACCAGGGAGGGGGCCTACGAGCAGTACTTC
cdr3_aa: CATREGAYEQYF

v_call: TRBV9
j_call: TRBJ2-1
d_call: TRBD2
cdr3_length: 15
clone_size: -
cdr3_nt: TGTGCCAGCAGCGTTAGCGGGAGCCCCTACAATGAGCAGTTCTTC
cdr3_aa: CASSVSGSPYNEQFF

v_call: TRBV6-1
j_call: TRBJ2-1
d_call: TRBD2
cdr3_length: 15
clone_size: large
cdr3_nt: TGTGCCAGCAGTGAAACGGGGGGCTCCTACAATGAGCAGTTCTTC
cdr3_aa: CASSETGGSYNEQFF

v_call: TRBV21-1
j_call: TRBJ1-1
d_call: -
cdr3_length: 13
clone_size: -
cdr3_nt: TGTGCCAGCAGCAGCGTTTGCTGGGCTGAAGCTTTCTTT
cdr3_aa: CASSSVCWAEAFF